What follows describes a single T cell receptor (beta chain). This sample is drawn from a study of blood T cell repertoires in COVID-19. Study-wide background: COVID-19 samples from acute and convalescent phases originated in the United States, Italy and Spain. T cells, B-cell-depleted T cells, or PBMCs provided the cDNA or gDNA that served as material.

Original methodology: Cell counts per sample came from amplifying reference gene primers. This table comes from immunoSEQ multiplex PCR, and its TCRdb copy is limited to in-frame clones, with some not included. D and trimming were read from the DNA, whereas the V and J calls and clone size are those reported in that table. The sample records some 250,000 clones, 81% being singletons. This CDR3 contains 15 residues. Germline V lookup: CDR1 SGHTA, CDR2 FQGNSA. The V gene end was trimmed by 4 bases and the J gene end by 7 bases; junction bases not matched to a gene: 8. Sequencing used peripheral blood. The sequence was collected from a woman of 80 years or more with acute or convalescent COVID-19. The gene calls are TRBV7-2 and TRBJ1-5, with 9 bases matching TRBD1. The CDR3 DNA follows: TGTGCCAGCAGCTACCCGGGACAGGGTAACCAGCCCCAGCATTTT. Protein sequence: CASSYPGQGNQPQHF.